This T cell receptor beta chain was identified during a study of patients and donors after allogeneic stem cell transplantation. Each CDR3 protein is one row after TCRdb ran MiXCR on the RT-PCR reads. There are 900,000 to 1,000,000 distinct CDR3 sequences in the sample; approximately 18% occur only once, and roughly 6.4% lies in the top ten. The CDR3 runs 14 residues. V was pared by 4 bases and J by 4 bases, with 14 bases between. CDR1 and CDR2 (germline): SQVTM, ANQGSEA. This rearrangement joins TRBV29-1 to TRBJ2-1, with unresolved D. This receptor was taken from a human donor who was either an allogeneic HSCT recipient or a stem cell or donor lymphocyte infusion donor (not recorded which). It is not recorded whose cells these are; they may come from a transplant donor. Source material: blood, either unsorted or a sorted T cell fraction (not recorded which). The CDR3 sequence is CSVAGSAQYNEQFF. In nucleotides, the CDR3 is TGCAGCGTTGCGGGCAGCGCGCAATACAATGAGCAGTTCTTC.